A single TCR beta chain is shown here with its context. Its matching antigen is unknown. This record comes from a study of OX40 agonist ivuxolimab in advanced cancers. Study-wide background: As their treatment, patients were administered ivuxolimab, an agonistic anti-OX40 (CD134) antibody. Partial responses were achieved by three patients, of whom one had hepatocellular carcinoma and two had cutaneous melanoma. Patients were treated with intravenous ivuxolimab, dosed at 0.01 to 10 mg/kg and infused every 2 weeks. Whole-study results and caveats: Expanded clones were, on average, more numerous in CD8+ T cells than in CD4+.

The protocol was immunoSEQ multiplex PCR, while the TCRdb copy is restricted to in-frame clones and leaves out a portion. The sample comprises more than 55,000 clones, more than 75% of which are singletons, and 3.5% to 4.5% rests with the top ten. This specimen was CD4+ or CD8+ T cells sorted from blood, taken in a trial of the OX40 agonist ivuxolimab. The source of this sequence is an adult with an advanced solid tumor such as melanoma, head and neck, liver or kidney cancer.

CDR3 in DNA: TGTGCCAGCTCACCCGGACAGGGGGCCAACGAGCAGTACTTC. Protein sequence: CASSPGQGANEQYF. The chain is built from TRBV18 and TRBJ2-7, with 11 bases identical to TRBD1. The germline gives CDR1 KGHSH, CDR2 LQKENI. CDR3 length: 14 residues. V lost 3 bases, J lost 5 bases, and 3 bases stayed unmatched.